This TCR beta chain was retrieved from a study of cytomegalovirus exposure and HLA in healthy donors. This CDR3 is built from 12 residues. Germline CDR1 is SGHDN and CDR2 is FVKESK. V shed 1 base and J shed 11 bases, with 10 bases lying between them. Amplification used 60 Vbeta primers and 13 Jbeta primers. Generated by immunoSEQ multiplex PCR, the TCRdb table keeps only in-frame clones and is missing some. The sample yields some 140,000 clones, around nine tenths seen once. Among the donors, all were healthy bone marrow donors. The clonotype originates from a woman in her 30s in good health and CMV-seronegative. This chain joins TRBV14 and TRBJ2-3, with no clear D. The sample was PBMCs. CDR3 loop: CASSQANRLQYF. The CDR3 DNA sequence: TGTGCCAGCAGCCAAGCGAACCGACTGCAGTATTTT.